The entry below gives a single TCR beta chain sequence along with its context. This clonotype was seen a few times. The target of this receptor is not known. Within one base of it there is no much larger clone, and no base qualities were kept. All donors were healthy Caucasians. Three pairs of female monozygotic twins, all aged roughly 18 to 30 years, were included in the twin cohort. Miltenyi CD45RO+ enrichment and human naive T-cell isolation kits were used to isolate memory (CD45RO+) and naive T cells from PBMC. The data were taken from a study of identical twins (dated by TCRdb to 2016 to 2017). Background on the whole study: The study deep-sequenced TCR alpha and beta repertoires from monozygotic twins, unrelated adults of various ages and cord blood to test whether fetal clonotypes persist. To rule out contamination, replicate twin experiments were performed at different times with different library preparation protocols. General study outcomes and caveats: Out-of-frame TCR alpha sharing in monozygotic twins was systematically underestimated by recombination models, whereas sharing between unrelated individuals was in agreement with the recombination models. Out-of-frame TCR alpha sequences shared between twins showed an excess of low generation-probability sequences compared with coincidental sharing between unrelated individuals. Because the same donors could not be followed over many years, the conclusions relied on cross-sectional statistical analysis. Fewer insertions were carried by abundant cord blood beta clonotypes, a similar but weaker trend appeared in young adult naive repertoires, and no such trend appeared in memory repertoires. The excess sharing between twins in beta out-of-frame sequences was weaker because fewer shared sequences reduced the signal-to-noise ratio. Zero-insertion analyses could be partly confounded by invariant T cells such as MAIT and iNKT, although diverse VJ usage argued against such confounding for most clonotypes.

Library prep was done by 5' RACE. The instrument given in TCRdb is Illumina HiSeq 2000. A universal primer binding site was introduced by template switching, and a unique molecular identifier was present in the final cDNA, enabling accurate counting of TCR cDNA molecules. First-strand cDNA for TCR alpha and beta chains was synthesized from specific primers in the conserved constant-segment region. To control for contamination, every cDNA library carried two barcodes: a SMART-Mk sample barcode plus Illumina barcodes. Two successive PCR steps introduced TruSeq adapter sequences along with Illumina sample barcodes. TCR alpha and beta cDNA libraries were sequenced on the Illumina HiSeq platform with custom primers. The original pipeline was this. MiGEC processed the raw reads to extract unique molecular identifiers, while MiXCR was used to determine the CDR3 positions. Recombination models were inferred per individual with the repgenHMM and IGoR tools using an EM algorithm. The analysis of shared clonotypes was done with the tcR package in R, with sharing normalized by the product of cloneset sizes. To study raw recombination free of thymic and clonal selection effects, out-of-frame nonproductive sequences were analyzed. Clones were called with MiXCR by TCRdb after fastp trimmed the public reads at Q25, and only in-frame beta chains were retained. Each CDR3 protein gets just one entry, which takes the most common genes and DNA from the rows behind it. These V and J calls rely on TCRdb rather than the paper's analysis. The sample table holds around 240,000 distinct CDR3 sequences, of which 7% were seen once. Jointly, the top ten make up around 3.4% of the sample.

Reading the germline V gene (reference sequence) gives CDR1 MNHEY and CDR2 SMNVEV. The CDR3 goes from the cysteine to the phenylalanine over 14 residues. Only the CDR3 DNA is retained, 42 bases long and in frame from the first base. Between the V and J ends, shortened by 4 bases and 1 base respectively, the junction contains 10 bases. The data were also submitted as part of a second study, on yellow fever vaccine responses in identical twins. According to the second study: According to the authors, the vaccine-induced T cell response in identical twins seemed to be partly convergent and partly specific to each individual. The study precisely tracked vaccine-responding T cell clones in identical twins.

The sequenced sample was memory (CD45RO+) T cells sorted from blood. According to the study, the label for this sample's cell subset or site signals: CD45RO+ enriched T cells. The chain joins TRBV27 to TRBJ1-1; the D gene cannot be named for sure. The clonotype comes from a young woman in good health. For the CDR3, the sequence is CASSSFVRNTEAFF. DNA sequence: TGTGCCAGCAGTTCGTTTGTACGGAACACTGAAGCTTTCTTT.